This T cell receptor beta chain appears in the sequencing data of a study of blood T cell repertoires in COVID-19. As for the study in general: Acute-phase and convalescent COVID-19 samples originated in the United States, Italy and Spain. Sample material is recorded as cDNA or gDNA derived from T cells, B-cell-depleted T cells, or PBMCs.

Losses at the gene ends were 7 bases for V and 4 bases for J; bases not matched to a gene: 4. The CDR3 loop spans 13 amino acids. Germline loops: CDR1 MNHEY, CDR2 SMNVEV (reference sequence). In the study's own analysis: Reference gene primer amplification gave estimated nucleated cell counts. Sequencing was performed with immunoSEQ multiplex PCR; in TCRdb, only in-frame clones are kept and a portion is missing. D and trimming come from the DNA, and the V and J calls and clone size come from that table. The data show approximately 90,000 clones, roughly 80% seen once. Only a few counts were recorded for this clone.

This receptor was identified in a man older than 75 with active or convalescent COVID-19. The gene calls are TRBV27 and TRBJ2-5, with 9 bases that match TRBD1. The sequenced sample was peripheral blood. CDR3 in amino acids: CASNPQGAETQYF. In nucleotides, the CDR3 is TGTGCCAGCAATCCACAGGGGGCAGAGACCCAGTACTTC.